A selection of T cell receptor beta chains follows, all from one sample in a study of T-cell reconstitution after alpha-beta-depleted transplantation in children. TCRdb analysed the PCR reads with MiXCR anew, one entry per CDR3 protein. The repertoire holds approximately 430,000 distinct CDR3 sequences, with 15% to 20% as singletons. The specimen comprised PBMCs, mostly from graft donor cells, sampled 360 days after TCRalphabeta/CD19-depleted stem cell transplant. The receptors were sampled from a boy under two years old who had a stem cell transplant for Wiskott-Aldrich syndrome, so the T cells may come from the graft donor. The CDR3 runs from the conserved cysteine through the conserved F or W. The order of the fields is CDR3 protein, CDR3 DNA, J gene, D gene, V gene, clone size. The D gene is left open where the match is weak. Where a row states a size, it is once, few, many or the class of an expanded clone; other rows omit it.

CDR3aa: CSARDLDSIYEQYF
CDR3nt: TGCAGTGCTAGAGATCTCGACAGTATCTACGAGCAGTACTTC
j_gene: TRBJ2-7
d_gene: .
v_gene: TRBV20-1
abundance: .

CDR3aa: CSVEGVARESSYNEQFF
CDR3nt: TGCAGCGTTGAAGGGGTAGCGCGGGAGAGCTCCTACAATGAGCAGTTCTTC
j_gene: TRBJ2-1
d_gene: TRBD2
v_gene: TRBV29-1
abundance: .

CDR3aa: CASSQDLVERVFQETQYF
CDR3nt: TGTGCCAGCAGCCAAGATTTGGTTGAGAGGGTATTTCAAGAGACCCAGTACTTC
j_gene: TRBJ2-5
d_gene: .
v_gene: TRBV4-2
abundance: .

CDR3aa: CASKTTRDTGELFF
CDR3nt: TGTGCCAGCAAGACGACTAGGGACACCGGGGAGCTGTTTTTT
j_gene: TRBJ2-2
d_gene: .
v_gene: TRBV6-4
abundance: .

CDR3aa: CASRHRQYEQYF
CDR3nt: TGTGCCAGCAGGCACCGGCAGTACGAGCAGTACTTC
j_gene: TRBJ2-7
d_gene: .
v_gene: TRBV12-3/TRBV12-4
abundance: few

CDR3aa: CATSSPVGAETQYF
CDR3nt: TGTGCCACCAGCAGCCCCGTGGGGGCCGAGACCCAGTACTTC
j_gene: TRBJ2-5
d_gene: .
v_gene: TRBV15
abundance: few

CDR3aa: CASSLGDRSNQPQHF
CDR3nt: TGTGCCAGCAGTTTGGGGGACAGGAGCAATCAGCCCCAGCATTTT
j_gene: TRBJ1-5
d_gene: TRBD1
v_gene: TRBV12-3/TRBV12-4
abundance: many

CDR3aa: CAISGDRYTEAFF
CDR3nt: TGTGCCATCAGTGGGGACAGGTACACTGAAGCTTTCTTT
j_gene: TRBJ1-1
d_gene: TRBD1
v_gene: TRBV10-3
abundance: .

CDR3aa: CASSLAPDRNYGYTF
CDR3nt: TGCGCCAGCAGCTTGGCCCCGGACAGGAACTATGGCTACACCTTC
j_gene: TRBJ1-2
d_gene: TRBD1
v_gene: TRBV5-1
abundance: .

CDR3aa: CASSLARLTGGLSSYEQYF
CDR3nt: TGTGCCAGCAGCTTAGCCCGATTAACAGGGGGACTTAGCTCCTACGAGCAGTACTTC
j_gene: TRBJ2-7
d_gene: TRBD1
v_gene: TRBV7-8
abundance: few